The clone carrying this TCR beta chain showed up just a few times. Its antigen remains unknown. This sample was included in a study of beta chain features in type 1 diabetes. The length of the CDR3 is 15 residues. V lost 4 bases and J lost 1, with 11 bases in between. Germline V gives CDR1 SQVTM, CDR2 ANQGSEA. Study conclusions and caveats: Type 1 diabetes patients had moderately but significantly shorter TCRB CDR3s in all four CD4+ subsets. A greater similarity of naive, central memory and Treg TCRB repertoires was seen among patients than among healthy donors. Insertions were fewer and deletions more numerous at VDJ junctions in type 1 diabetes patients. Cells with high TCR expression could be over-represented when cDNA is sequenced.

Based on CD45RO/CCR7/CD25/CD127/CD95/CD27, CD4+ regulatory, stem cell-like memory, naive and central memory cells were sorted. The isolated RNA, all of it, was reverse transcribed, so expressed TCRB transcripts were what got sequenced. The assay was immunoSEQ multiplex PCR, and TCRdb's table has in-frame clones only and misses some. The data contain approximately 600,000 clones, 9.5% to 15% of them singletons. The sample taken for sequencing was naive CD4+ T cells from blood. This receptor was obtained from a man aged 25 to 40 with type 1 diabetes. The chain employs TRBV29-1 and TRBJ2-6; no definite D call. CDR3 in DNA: TGCAGCGTTGTGGGTGTGCGATCTGGGGCCAACGTCCTGACTTTC. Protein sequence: CSVVGVRSGANVLTF. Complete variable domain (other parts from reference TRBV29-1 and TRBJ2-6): SAVISQKPSRDICQRGTSLTIQCQVDSQVTMMFWYRQQPGQSLTLIATANQGSEATYESGFVIDKFPISRPNLTFSTLTVSNMSPEDSSIYLCSVVGVRSGANVLTFGAGSRLTVL.